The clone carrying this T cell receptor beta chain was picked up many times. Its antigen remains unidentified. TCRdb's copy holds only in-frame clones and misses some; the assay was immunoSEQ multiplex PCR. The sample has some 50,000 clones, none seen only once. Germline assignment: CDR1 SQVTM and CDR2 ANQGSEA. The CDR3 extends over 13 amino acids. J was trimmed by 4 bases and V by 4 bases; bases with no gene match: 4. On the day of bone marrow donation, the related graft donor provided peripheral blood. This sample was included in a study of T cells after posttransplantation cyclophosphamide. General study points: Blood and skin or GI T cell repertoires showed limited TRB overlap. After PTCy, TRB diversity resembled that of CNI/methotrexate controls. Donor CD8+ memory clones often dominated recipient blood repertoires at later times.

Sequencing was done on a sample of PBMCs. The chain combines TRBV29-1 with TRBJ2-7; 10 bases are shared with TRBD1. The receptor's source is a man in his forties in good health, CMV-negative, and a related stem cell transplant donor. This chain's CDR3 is CSVAGTGVYEQYF. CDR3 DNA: TGCAGCGTTGCCGGGACAGGGGTTTACGAGCAGTACTTC.